The present entry profiles one TCR beta chain with its context. The data belong to a study of spatial heterogeneity in lung cancer. Noted time point: blood at routine non-recurrence follow-up after resection. TCRs were sequenced from unsorted whole RNA of tumor, nontumor lung or PBMC. From the 5' RACE reads, TCRdb called clonotypes with MiXCR, one entry per CDR3 protein. The table has around 110,000 distinct CDR3 sequences, approximately 12% seen once. The source material was PBMCs, sampled at follow-up. This sequence originates from a male donor with early-stage non-small cell lung cancer.

The CDR3 DNA reads TGTGCCTGGCTACCGGGCCTCGCCCGCGAGCAGTACTTC. It translates to CAWLPGLAREQYF. The rearrangement uses TRBV30 and TRBJ2-7; D unclear. The CDR3 is 13 residues long. V lost 5 bases to trimming and J lost 6 bases, with 17 bases between them. From germline, CDR1 is GTSNPN and CDR2 SVGIG (reference sequence).